The 14 T cell receptor beta chains below come from one sample, sequenced in a study of breast tumors, draining lymph nodes, adjacent tissues. In TCRdb, the multiplex PCR reads were re-called with MiXCR into one record per CDR3 protein. The table lists fewer than 85,000 distinct CDR3 sequences, approximately 19% of them singletons. The lymph nodes were axillary draining lymph nodes from breast cancer patients. The source material was axillary lymph node tissue. Receptor source: a female donor with breast cancer. Some clones in this sample may be carry-over from other donors' samples.

Many counts were recorded for this clonotype. The V call is TRBV5-5, the J call TRBJ2-1; 9 nucleotides match TRBD2. The CDR3 consists of 16 residues. The germline CDR1 and CDR2 sequences are SGHKS and YYEKEE (reference sequence). J gave up 4 bases and V 0 bases, and 5 bases lay outside the gene matches. CDR3 coding DNA: TGTGCCAGCAGCTTGGGATCCACTAGCGGGTACAATGAGCAGTTCTTC. Translation: CASSLGSTSGYNEQFF.

This clonotype was seen only a few times. The chain couples TRBV2 to TRBJ2-2, with 7 bases that match TRBD1. The CDR3 totals 15 residues. J was trimmed by 2 bases and V by 3 bases; bases with no gene match: 3. Per the germline V gene, CDR1 is SNHLY and CDR2 is FYNNEI. The DNA for the CDR3 is TGTGCCAGCAGTGAGCAGGGGGAAAACACCGGGGAGCTGTTTTTT. Protein: CASSEQGENTGELFF.

This clonotype was seen at least ten times. The V call is TRBV12-5, the J call TRBJ2-7, with a weak D call TRBD2 (6 bases). Trimming pared 1 base from V and 0 bases from J, leaving 10 bases between. This CDR3 contains 15 residues. Per germline, CDR1 LGHNT and CDR2 FRNRAP. The CDR3 loop reads CASGLGGISSYEQYF. CDR3 nucleotide sequence: TGTGCTAGTGGTTTGGGCGGGATAAGCTCCTACGAGCAGTACTTC.

This clonotype turned up a few times. This chain joins TRBV4-3 and TRBJ1-5; tentatively, D is TRBD1 (6 bases). Per the germline V gene, CDR1 is LGHNA and CDR2 is YSLEER. The CDR3 runs 15 residues. V was clipped by 6 bases and J by 0 bases, with 12 bases between them. The CDR3 sequence is CASSEGVHSNQPQHF. The DNA for the CDR3 is TGCGCCAGCAGTGAGGGGGTTCATAGCAATCAGCCCCAGCATTTT.

This clonotype has a count of ten or more. The rearrangement joins TRBV19 to TRBJ2-1; D is possibly TRBD2 (6 bases). V lost 3 bases, J lost 8 bases, and 14 bases lay in between. The CDR3 sequence is 14 residues long. Germline CDR1 is LNHDA and CDR2 is SQIVND (reference sequence). The CDR3 DNA follows: TGTGCCAGTAGTATTTACGGGAGTAGTGATGAGCAGTTCTTC. Protein sequence: CASSIYGSSDEQFF.

This clonotype has more than one count but fewer than ten. The V call is TRBV28, the J call TRBJ2-3, with D possibly TRBD2 on 5 matching bases. V lost 3 bases and J lost 6, with 10 bases in between. This CDR3 spans 13 amino acids. Germline V gene sequence: CDR1 MDHEN, CDR2 SYDVKM. CDR3 region: CASSFGVSDTQYF. The CDR3 bases are TGTGCCAGCAGTTTCGGGGTCTCGGATACGCAGTATTTT.

This clonotype was seen repeatedly, ten times or more. The rearrangement uses TRBV13 and TRBJ2-6; D gene uncertain. CDR3 length: 15 amino acids. The germline CDR1 and CDR2 sequences are PRHDT and FYEKMQ (reference sequence). The CDR3 coding sequence is TGTGGAACAAGCGAGGTGGGGTCTGGGGCCAACGTCCTGACTTTC. As protein: CGTSEVGSGANVLTF.

This clonotype was counted ten times or more. V usage is TRBV10-3 and J usage is TRBJ2-1, with 11 positions matching TRBD1. The CDR3 is 16 residues long. J was trimmed by 2 bases and V by 10 bases; bases with no gene match: 10. Germline V lookup: CDR1 ENHRY, CDR2 SYGVKD. Here the CDR3 reads CATARTGGRTYNEQFF. In DNA, the CDR3 is TGTGCCACCGCCCGGACAGGGGGCCGTACCTACAATGAGCAGTTCTTC.

In its sample, this clonotype was seen many times. The V gene is TRBV20-1, the J gene TRBJ2-1; D is possibly TRBD2 (6 bases). V lost 7 bases and J lost 5, with 15 bases in between. This CDR3 contains 13 residues. CDR1 DFQATT and CDR2 SNEGSKA come from the germline V gene (reference sequence). CDR3 protein: CSVSGRDDNEQFF. The CDR3 DNA follows: TGCAGTGTCAGCGGGCGAGACGACAATGAGCAGTTCTTC.

This clonotype came up many times. The CDR3 nucleotides read TGTGCCAGCAGTCCCCCGGGACAACTCTACGAGCAGTACTTC. The encoded protein is CASSPPGQLYEQYF. The chain combines TRBV12-3 or TRBV12-4 with TRBJ2-7; D may be TRBD1 (6 bases). CDR3 size: 14 residues. Trimming removed 5 bases at V and 3 bases at J, with 14 bases between.

In this sample, this clonotype turned up many times. The V call is TRBV6-6, the J call TRBJ1-3; 9 bases match TRBD1. Trimming cost V 6 bases and J 4 bases; bases outside gene matches: 10. CDR3 length: 16 residues. Germline V gene data show CDR1 as MNHNY and CDR2 as SVGAGI (reference sequence). The CDR3 DNA reads TGTGCCAGCAGCCCCGCGGGGGGGACAGGGGGAAACACCATATATTTT. Its protein product is CASSPAGGTGGNTIYF.

This clonotype appeared many times. The V and J genes are TRBV6-1 and TRBJ2-3; D unclear. The CDR3 contains 12 residues. Trimming removed 6 bases at V and 2 bases at J, with 6 bases between. Germline CDR1 MNHNS, CDR2 SASEGT. The CDR3 spells CASRWFTDTQYF. The CDR3 nucleotides are TGTGCCAGCAGATGGTTCACAGATACGCAGTATTTT.

This CDR3 reads CASSPRTGGSYEQYF. The CDR3 DNA reads as TGTGCCAGTAGTCCGCGGACAGGGGGCAGCTACGAGCAGTACTTC. The J gene is TRBJ2-7, the V gene TRBV19, with 11 positions matching TRBD1. Trimming took 5 bases from V and 3 from J; bases not matched to a gene: 6. CDR3 size: 15 residues. The germline V gene encodes CDR1 LNHDA and CDR2 SQIVND (reference sequence).

This clonotype was counted ten times or more. The gene calls are TRBV13 and TRBJ2-3; a weak D match, TRBD2 (5 bases). CDR3 length: 14 amino acids. The germline V and J ends were trimmed by 2 bases and 3 bases, with 9 bases remaining between them. Germline CDR1 PRHDT, CDR2 FYEKMQ (reference sequence). CDR3 region: CASSLPGYTDTQYF. In DNA, the CDR3 is TGTGCCAGCAGCTTACCGGGGTATACAGATACGCAGTATTTT.